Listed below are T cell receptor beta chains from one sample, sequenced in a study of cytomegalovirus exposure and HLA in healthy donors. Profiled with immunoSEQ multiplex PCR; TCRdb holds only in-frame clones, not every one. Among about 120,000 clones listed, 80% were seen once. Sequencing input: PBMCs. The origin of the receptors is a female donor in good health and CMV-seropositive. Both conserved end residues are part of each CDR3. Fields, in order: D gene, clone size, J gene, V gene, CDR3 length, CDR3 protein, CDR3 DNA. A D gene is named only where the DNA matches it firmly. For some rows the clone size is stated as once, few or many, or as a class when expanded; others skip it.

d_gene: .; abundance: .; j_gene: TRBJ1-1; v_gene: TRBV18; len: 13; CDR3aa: CASSPVGVAEAFF; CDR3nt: TGTGCCAGCTCACCAGTTGGAGTCGCTGAAGCTTTCTTT
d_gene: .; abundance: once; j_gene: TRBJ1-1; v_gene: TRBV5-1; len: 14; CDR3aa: CASSSQGSNTEAFF; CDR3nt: TGCGCCAGCAGCTCACAGGGTTCGAACACTGAAGCTTTCTTT
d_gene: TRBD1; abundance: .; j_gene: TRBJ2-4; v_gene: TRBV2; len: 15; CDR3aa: CASSLQGQGGDIQYF; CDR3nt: TGTGCCAGCAGTCTACAGGGACAGGGAGGGGACATTCAGTACTTC
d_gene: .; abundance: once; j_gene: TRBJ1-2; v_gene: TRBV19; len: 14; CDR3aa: CASSIGGNSYGYTF; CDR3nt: TGTGCCAGTAGTATAGGCGGGAACAGCTATGGCTACACCTTC
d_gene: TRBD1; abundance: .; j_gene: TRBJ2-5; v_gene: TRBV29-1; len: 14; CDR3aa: CSVQPWTGEETQYF; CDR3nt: TGCAGCGTACAGCCTTGGACAGGGGAAGAGACCCAGTACTTC
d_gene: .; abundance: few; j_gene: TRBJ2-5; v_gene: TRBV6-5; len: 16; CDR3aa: CASSYSTRFGRETQYF; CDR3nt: TGTGCCAGCAGTTACAGTACTAGATTTGGCCGAGAGACCCAGTACTTC
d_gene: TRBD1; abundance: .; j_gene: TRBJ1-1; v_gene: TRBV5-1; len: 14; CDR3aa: CASSLGTVNTEAFF; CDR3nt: TGCGCCAGCAGCTTAGGGACAGTGAACACTGAAGCTTTCTTT
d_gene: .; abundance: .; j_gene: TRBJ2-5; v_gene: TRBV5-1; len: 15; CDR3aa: CASSLAGVLRETQYF; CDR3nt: TGCGCCAGCAGCTTGGCGGGGGTTTTGAGGGAGACCCAGTACTTC
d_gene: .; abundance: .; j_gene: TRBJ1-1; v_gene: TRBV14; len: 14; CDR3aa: CASSQDWTDTEAFF; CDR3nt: TGTGCCAGCAGCCAAGATTGGACAGACACTGAAGCTTTCTTT
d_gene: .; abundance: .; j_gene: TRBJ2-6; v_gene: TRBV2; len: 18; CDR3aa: CASSSQGLLLSGANVLTF; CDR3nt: TGTGCCAGCAGTTCCCAGGGACTTCTACTATCTGGGGCCAACGTCCTGACTTTC
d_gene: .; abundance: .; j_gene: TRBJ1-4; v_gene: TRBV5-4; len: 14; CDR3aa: CASSLDRAVEKLFF; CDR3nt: TGTGCCAGCAGCTTGGACAGGGCGGTCGAAAAACTGTTTTTT
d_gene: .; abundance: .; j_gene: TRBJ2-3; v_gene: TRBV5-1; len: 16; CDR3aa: CASKEAPGSWTDTQYF; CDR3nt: TGCGCCAGCAAGGAGGCCCCGGGGAGCTGGACAGATACGCAGTATTTT
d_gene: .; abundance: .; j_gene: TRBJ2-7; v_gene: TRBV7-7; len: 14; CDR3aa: CASSLNSLADEQYF; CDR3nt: TGTGCCAGCAGCTTAAACAGTCTTGCCGACGAGCAGTACTTC
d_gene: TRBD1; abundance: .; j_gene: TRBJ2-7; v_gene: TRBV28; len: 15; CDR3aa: CASSPPGTGSYEQYF; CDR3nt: TGTGCCAGCAGTCCACCAGGGACAGGGTCCTACGAGCAGTACTTC
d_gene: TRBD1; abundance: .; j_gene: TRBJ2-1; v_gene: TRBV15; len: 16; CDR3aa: CATSSLTGTGYNEQFF; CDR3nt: TGTGCCACCAGCAGTCTAACCGGGACAGGTTACAATGAGCAGTTCTTC
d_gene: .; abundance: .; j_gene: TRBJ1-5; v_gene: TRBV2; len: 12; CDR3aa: CASSEGGQPQHF; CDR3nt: TGTGCCAGCAGTGAAGGAGGTCAGCCCCAGCATTTT
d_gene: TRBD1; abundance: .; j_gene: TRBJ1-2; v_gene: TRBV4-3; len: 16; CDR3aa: CASSQDPTGGLDGYTF; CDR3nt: TGCGCCAGCAGCCAAGATCCGACAGGGGGGCTCGATGGCTACACCTTC
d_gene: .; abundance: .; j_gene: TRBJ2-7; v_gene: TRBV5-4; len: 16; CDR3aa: CASSPRGSGGGGEQYF; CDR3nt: TGTGCCAGCAGCCCAAGGGGATCCGGGGGAGGAGGCGAGCAGTACTTC
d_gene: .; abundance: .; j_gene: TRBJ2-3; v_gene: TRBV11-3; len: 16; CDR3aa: CASSLGGDAYTDTQYF; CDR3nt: TGTGCCAGCAGCCTAGGGGGGGACGCATACACAGATACGCAGTATTTT
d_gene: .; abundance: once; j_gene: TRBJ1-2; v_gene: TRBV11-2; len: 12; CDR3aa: CASSQQGRGYTF; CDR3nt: TGTGCCAGCAGTCAACAGGGAAGGGGCTACACCTTC
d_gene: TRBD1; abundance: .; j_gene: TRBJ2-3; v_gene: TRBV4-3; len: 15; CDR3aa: CASSGTGFGADTQYF; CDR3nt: TGCGCCAGCAGCGGGACAGGGTTTGGGGCAGATACGCAGTATTTT
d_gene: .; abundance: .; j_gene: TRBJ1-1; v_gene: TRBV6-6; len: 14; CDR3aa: CASRFGGGNTEAFF; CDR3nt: TGTGCCAGCCGATTTGGGGGGGGGAACACTGAAGCTTTCTTT
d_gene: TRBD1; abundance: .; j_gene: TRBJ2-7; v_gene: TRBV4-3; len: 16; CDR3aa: CASSQAPTGGRDEQYF; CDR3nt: TGCGCCAGCAGCCAAGCGCCGACAGGGGGCCGGGACGAGCAGTACTTC
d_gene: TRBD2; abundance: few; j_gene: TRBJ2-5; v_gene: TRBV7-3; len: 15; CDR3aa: CASSRGTSGEETQYF; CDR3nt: TGTGCCAGCAGCCGAGGGACTAGCGGGGAAGAGACCCAGTACTTC
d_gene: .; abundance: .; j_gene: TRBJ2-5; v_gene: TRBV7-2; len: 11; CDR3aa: CASSLRGTQYF; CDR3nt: TGTGCCAGCAGCCTGCGCGGGACCCAGTACTTC
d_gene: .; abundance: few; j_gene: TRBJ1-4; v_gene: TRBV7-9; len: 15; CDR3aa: CSSSLVPGVGEKLFF; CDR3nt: TGTTCCAGCAGCTTAGTCCCAGGGGTTGGGGAAAAACTGTTTTTT
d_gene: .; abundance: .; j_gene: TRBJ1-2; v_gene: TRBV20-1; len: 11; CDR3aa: CSATPGDGYTF; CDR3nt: TGCAGTGCGACGCCCGGGGATGGCTACACCTTC
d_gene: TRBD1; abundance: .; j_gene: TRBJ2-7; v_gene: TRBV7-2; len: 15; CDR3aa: CASSPRQGWPYEQYF; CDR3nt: TGTGCCAGCAGTCCAAGACAGGGCTGGCCCTACGAGCAGTACTTC
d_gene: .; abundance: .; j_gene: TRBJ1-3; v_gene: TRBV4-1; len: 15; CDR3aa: CASSQGAAIENTIYF; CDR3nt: TGCGCCAGCAGCCAAGGGGCAGCAATAGAGAACACCATATATTTT
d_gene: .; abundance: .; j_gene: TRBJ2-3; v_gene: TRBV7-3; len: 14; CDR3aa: CASSLDWSTDTQYF; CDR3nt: TGTGCCAGCAGCTTGGACTGGAGCACAGATACGCAGTATTTT
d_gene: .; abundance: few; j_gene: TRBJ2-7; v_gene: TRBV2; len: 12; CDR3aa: CASCRESYEQYF; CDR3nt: TGTGCCAGCTGCAGGGAATCCTACGAGCAGTACTTC
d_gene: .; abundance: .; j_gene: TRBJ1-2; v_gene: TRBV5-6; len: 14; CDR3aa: CASSLRLVGGGYTF; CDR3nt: TGTGCCAGCAGCTTGAGATTGGTGGGAGGGGGCTACACCTTC
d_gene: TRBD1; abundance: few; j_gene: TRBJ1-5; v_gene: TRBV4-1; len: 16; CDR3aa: CASSQLGQGSNQPQHF; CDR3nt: TGCGCCAGCAGCCAATTAGGACAGGGAAGCAATCAGCCCCAGCATTTT
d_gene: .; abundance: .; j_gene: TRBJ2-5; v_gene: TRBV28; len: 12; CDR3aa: CASSLSKETQYF; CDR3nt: TGTGCCAGCAGTTTGAGTAAAGAGACCCAGTACTTC
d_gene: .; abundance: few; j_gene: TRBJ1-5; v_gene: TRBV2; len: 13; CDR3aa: CASSPGYNQPQHF; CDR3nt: TGTGCCAGCAGTCCAGGGTACAATCAGCCCCAGCATTTT
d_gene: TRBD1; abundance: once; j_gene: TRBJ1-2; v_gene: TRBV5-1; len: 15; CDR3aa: CASSRSGTGEYGYTF; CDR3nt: TGCGCCAGCAGCAGGTCAGGGACAGGGGAATATGGCTACACCTTC
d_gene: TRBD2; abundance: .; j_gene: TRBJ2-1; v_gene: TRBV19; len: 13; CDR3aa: CASRLAGGGEQFF; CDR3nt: TGTGCCAGTCGACTAGCGGGGGGAGGGGAGCAGTTCTTC
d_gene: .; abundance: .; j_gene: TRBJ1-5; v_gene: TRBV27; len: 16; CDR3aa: CASSLKQNRIDQPQHF; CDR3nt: TGTGCCAGCAGTTTAAAACAGAATCGTATAGATCAGCCCCAGCATTTT
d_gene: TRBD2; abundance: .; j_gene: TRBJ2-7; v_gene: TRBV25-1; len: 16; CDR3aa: CASAGGWGRGSYEQYF; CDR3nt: TGTGCCAGCGCGGGGGGGTGGGGCAGGGGGTCCTACGAGCAGTACTTC
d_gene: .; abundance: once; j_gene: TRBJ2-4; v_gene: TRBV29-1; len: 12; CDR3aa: CSSREGKNIQYF; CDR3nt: TGCAGCTCCAGGGAAGGCAAAAACATTCAGTACTTC
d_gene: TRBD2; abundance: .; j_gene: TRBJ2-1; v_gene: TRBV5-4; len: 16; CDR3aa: CASSLVPSGGANEQFF; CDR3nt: TGTGCCAGCAGCTTGGTACCTAGCGGGGGGGCCAATGAGCAGTTCTTC
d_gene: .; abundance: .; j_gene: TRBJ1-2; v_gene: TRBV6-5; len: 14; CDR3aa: CASSPRGTLYGYTF; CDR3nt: TGTGCCAGCAGTCCCCGGGGGACGTTGTATGGCTACACCTTC
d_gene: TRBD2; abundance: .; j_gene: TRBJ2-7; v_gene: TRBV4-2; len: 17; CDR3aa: CASSQEWASGGTYEQYF; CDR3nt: TGTGCCAGCAGCCAAGAGTGGGCTAGCGGGGGAACCTACGAGCAGTACTTC
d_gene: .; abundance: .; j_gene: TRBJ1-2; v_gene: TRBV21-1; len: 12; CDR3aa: CASQAGNYGYTF; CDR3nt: TGTGCCAGCCAGGCAGGCAACTATGGCTACACCTTC
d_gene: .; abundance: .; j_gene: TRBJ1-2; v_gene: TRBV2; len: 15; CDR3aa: CASSPRDIGISGYTF; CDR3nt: TGTGCCAGCAGTCCCCGGGACATTGGGATTTCTGGCTACACCTTC